This T cell receptor beta chain was sequenced during a study of T-cell reconstitution after alpha-beta-depleted transplantation in children. Germline assignment: CDR1 MDHEN and CDR2 SYDVKM. The CDR3 is 15 residues long. Unmatched junction bases numbered 3, after V lost 3 bases and J lost 2 bases. This clonotype was seen repeatedly, ten times or more. Its antigen is as yet unknown. Overall study findings and caveats: The origin of high day-60 TCRbeta diversity in some patients lay in surviving recipient T cells and thymic progenitors. One year after transplant, T-cell counts and diversity came mostly from newly produced T cells.

The authors prepared the TCRbeta library with unique molecular identifiers. Via MiXCR, TCRdb re-called the PCR reads, giving one row per CDR3 protein. The sample holds about 97,000 distinct CDR3 sequences, 6% seen once. This sequence joins TRBV28 and TRBJ2-7, with 11 bases lining up with TRBD2. This receptor was identified in a female patient under 10 years old who had a stem cell transplant for Fanconi anemia, so the T cells may come from the graft donor. Specimen: PBMCs, mostly from graft donor cells, collected 60 days after TCRalphabeta/CD19-depleted stem cell transplant. DNA for the CDR3: TGTGCCAGCAGTTTTTTACTAGCGGGAGCCTACGAGCAGTACTTC. This sequence encodes CASSFLLAGAYEQYF.